Sequencing of this T cell receptor beta chain was carried out in a study of blood T cell repertoires in COVID-19. For the study at large: Material from acute and convalescent COVID-19 was sourced from the United States, Italy and Spain. The cDNA or gDNA used as material had been derived from T cells, B-cell-depleted T cells, or PBMCs.

CDR1 is LNHDA and CDR2 is SQIVND in the germline V gene (reference sequence). This CDR3 contains 14 residues. Trimming removed 5 bases at V and 9 bases at J, with 19 bases between. Original methodology: Estimation of nucleated cell counts relied on the amplification of reference gene primers. Only in-frame clones appear in the TCRdb table, and some are missing; sequencing was by immunoSEQ multiplex PCR. The V and J calls and clone size are taken from that table; D and trimming were inferred from the DNA. In the table there are over 150,000 clones, under 85% of which are singletons. V usage is TRBV19 and J usage is TRBJ1-1; D may be TRBD1 (6 bases). Material for sequencing was peripheral blood. The TCR was taken from a woman older than 75 with acute or convalescent COVID-19. The CDR3 region is CASSSDRHSTQAFF. The CDR3 bases are TGTGCCAGTAGTTCAGACAGGCATAGCACCCAAGCTTTCTTT. Using reference TRBV19 and TRBJ1-1 for the parts outside the CDR3, the full variable domain is DGGITQSPKYLFRKEGQNVTLSCEQNLNHDAMYWYRQDPGQGLRLIYYSQIVNDFQKGDIAEGYSVSREKKESFPLTVTSAQKNPTAFYLCASSSDRHSTQAFFGQGTRLTVV.